This TCR beta chain stems from a study of a mutant IDH1 vaccine in newly diagnosed glioma. Sequenced by immunoSEQ multiplex PCR; TCRdb stores in-frame clones only, minus some. The table has fewer than 55,000 clones, 81% seen once. Described time point: week 35, safety follow-up. With topical imiquimod, each dose of the vaccine consisted of 300 ug of mutant IDH1 20-mer peptide. Regarding this clone: Antigen specificity is unknown.

The CDR3 has 13 amino acids. V was clipped by 3 bases and J by 8 bases, with 13 bases between them. Per germline, CDR1 SGDLS and CDR2 YYNGEE. The input for sequencing was PBMCs, taken from a glioma patient whose treatment included an IDH1 peptide vaccine. This chain uses TRBV9 with TRBJ2-3; D is unclear. The sequence derives from a woman aged 40 to 50 with glioma. Some clones in this sample may be carry-over from other donors' samples. In nucleotides, the CDR3 is TGTGCCAGCAGCGCCAACCCCCGCGGTACGCAGTATTTT. Translating gives CASSANPRGTQYF.